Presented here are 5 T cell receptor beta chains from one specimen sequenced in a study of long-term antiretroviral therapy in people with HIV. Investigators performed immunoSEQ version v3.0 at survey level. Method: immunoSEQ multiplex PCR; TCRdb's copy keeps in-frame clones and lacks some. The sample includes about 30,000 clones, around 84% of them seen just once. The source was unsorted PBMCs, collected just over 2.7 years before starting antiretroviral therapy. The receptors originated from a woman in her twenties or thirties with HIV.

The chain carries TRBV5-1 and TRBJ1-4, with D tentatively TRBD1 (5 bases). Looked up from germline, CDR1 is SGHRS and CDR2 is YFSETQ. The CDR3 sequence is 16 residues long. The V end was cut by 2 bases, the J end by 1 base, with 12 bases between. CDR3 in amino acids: CASSFSNRQTNEKLFF. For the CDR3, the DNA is TGCGCCAGCAGCTTCTCTAACAGGCAAACTAATGAAAAACTGTTTTTT.

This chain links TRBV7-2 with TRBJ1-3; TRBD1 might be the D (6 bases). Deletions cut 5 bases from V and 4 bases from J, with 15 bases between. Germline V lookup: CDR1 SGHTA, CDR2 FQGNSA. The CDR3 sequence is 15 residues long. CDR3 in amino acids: CASSPRGQRGNTIYF. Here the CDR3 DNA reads TGTGCCAGCAGCCCGAGGGGACAACGAGGAAACACCATATATTTT.

The CDR3 sequence: CASSPWTAGGEQFF. In DNA form, the CDR3 reads TGTGCCAGTAGCCCTTGGACCGCTGGGGGTGAGCAGTTCTTC. V and J are TRBV19 and TRBJ2-1; D possibly uses TRBD1 or TRBD2 (5 bases each). Germline V CDR1 and CDR2: LNHDA, SQIVND (reference sequence). Trimming removed 6 bases at V and 9 bases at J, with 18 bases between. This CDR3 has 14 amino acids.

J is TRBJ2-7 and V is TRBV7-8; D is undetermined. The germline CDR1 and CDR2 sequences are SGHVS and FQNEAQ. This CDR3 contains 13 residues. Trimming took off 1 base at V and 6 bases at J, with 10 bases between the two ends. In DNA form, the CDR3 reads TGTGCCAGCAGCTTAGGTGGCTCGGCCGAGCAGTACGTC. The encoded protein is CASSLGGSAEQYV.

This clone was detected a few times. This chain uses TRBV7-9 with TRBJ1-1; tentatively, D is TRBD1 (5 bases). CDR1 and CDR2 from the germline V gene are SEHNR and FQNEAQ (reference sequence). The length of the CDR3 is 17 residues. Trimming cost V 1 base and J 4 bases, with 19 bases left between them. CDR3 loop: CASSLGAGREEGTEAFF. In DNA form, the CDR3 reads TGTGCCAGCAGCTTAGGCGCGGGGCGCGAGGAGGGCACTGAAGCTTTCTTT. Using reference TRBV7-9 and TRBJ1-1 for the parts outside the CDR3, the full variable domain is DTGVSQNPRHKITKRGQNVTFRCDPISEHNRLYWYRQTLGQGPEFLTYFQNEAQLEKSRLLSDRFSAERPKGSFSTLEIQRTEQGDSAMYLCASSLGAGREEGTEAFFGQGTRLTVV.